The 5 T cell receptor beta chains below come from one sample, sequenced in a study of cytomegalovirus exposure and HLA in healthy donors. The study ran its PCR with 60 Vbeta and 13 Jbeta primers. Using immunoSEQ multiplex PCR, the repertoire was profiled, and TCRdb retains in-frame clones only, with some absent. This sample has 76,000 or so clones, with around 72% found just once. Sequences were obtained from PBMCs. The receptors derive from a woman aged 40 to 49 in good health and CMV-seropositive.

V gene TRBV11-3 combines with J gene TRBJ1-3, with D possibly matching TRBD1 (6 bases). From germline, CDR1 is SGHNT and CDR2 YENEEA. The CDR3 loop spans 15 amino acids. Trimming removed 3 bases at V and 2 bases at J, with 11 bases between. This CDR3 reads CASSFTGPPGNTIYF. The CDR3 DNA reads TGTGCCAGCAGCTTCACAGGGCCCCCTGGAAACACCATATATTTT.

This chain joins TRBV1 and TRBJ2-7; the table names TRBD1, a call not compared with the DNA. TRBV1 counts as a pseudogene. This CDR3 spans 16 amino acids. CDR3 in DNA: TGCACCAGCAGCCTCCGGATCGGGTCCAGGGTATACGAGCAGTACTTC. It translates to CTSSLRIGSRVYEQYF.

The chain links TRBV25-1 to TRBJ2-3, with 7 bases matching TRBD1. After removal of 6 bases from V and 4 bases from J, the junction contained 10 bases not matched to a gene. Germline CDR1 is MGHDK and CDR2 is SYGVNS. CDR3 size: 15 residues. The CDR3 loop reads CASRGRQGLPDTQYF. CDR3 DNA: TGTGCCAGCAGGGGGAGACAGGGTCTTCCAGATACGCAGTATTTT.

The J gene is TRBJ1-2, the V gene TRBV4-1; possibly TRBD1 for D (6 bases). The CDR3 contains 13 residues. CDR1 is MGHRA, CDR2 YSYEKL, per germline. Trimming removed 8 bases from V and 6 bases from J, with 16 bases in between. Here the CDR3 DNA reads TGCGCCAGCTCCGTTAGGGGGTGGGATGGCTACACCTTC. Translated, it gives CASSVRGWDGYTF.

The chain has TRBV5-1 and TRBJ1-2, with 8 bases matching TRBD1. Germline CDR1 and CDR2: SGHRS and YFSETQ. The CDR3 is made up of 17 amino acids. J gave up 1 base and V 4 bases, and 12 bases lay outside the gene matches. The CDR3 spells CASSLGQGAGVNYGYTF. The CDR3 DNA follows: TGCGCCAGCAGCCTCGGCCAGGGGGCCGGAGTTAACTATGGCTACACCTTC.